The clone carrying this T cell receptor beta chain was seen once. The antigen is not known. This sample is drawn from a study of T cell responses to AZD1222 COVID-19 vaccine. Broader study findings: Clonal diversity was possibly underestimated, and the donors were mostly white British, with more females. No day 14 peak samples; only post-peak repertoires were characterized. Just a handful of AZD1222 recipients tested seropositive at baseline. A rise in Spike-specific TCR breadth and depth followed two AZD1222 doses.

V dropped 3 bases and J dropped 5; count of bases not matched to a gene: 6. The CDR3 contains 15 residues. The germline gives CDR1 LGHNA, CDR2 YNFKEQ. The table came from immunoSEQ multiplex PCR; TCRdb's copy has only in-frame clones and leaves some out. The sample has tens of thousands of clones; 84% are singletons. This chain links TRBV4-2 with TRBJ1-1; 10 bases are a match to TRBD1. The clonotype comes from an adult in good health. The specimen was peripheral blood, collected on day 0 of AZD1222 vaccination. CDR3 in amino acids: CASSQADRGRTEAFF. The CDR3 coding sequence is TGTGCCAGCAGCCAGGCAGACAGGGGGCGTACTGAAGCTTTCTTT.